A single sample gave rise to the 5 T cell receptor beta chains below, sequenced in a study of OX40 agonist ivuxolimab in advanced cancers. Repertoires were generated with immunoSEQ multiplex PCR, while TCRdb's copy carries only in-frame clones and drops some. The table lists 50,000 to 75,000 clones, around 85% of them singletons. Sequenced here: CD4+ or CD8+ T cells sorted from blood, sampled in a trial of the OX40 agonist ivuxolimab. The source of these receptors is an adult with an advanced solid tumor such as melanoma, head and neck, liver or kidney cancer.

The chain is built from TRBV5-6 and TRBJ2-1, with 8 bases lining up with TRBD1. V shed 3 bases, J shed 1 base, and the junction held 6 bases outside the gene matches. Germline loops: CDR1 SGHDT, CDR2 YYEEEE. This CDR3 contains 16 residues. The CDR3 nucleotides read TGTGCCAGCAGCTACGGACAGGGCCTTTCCTACAATGAGCAGTTCTTC. Residues: CASSYGQGLSYNEQFF.

The CDR3 spells CASSLGRDTGELFF. The CDR3 region has the DNA TGTGCCAGCAGCCTCGGCCGGGACACCGGGGAGCTGTTTTTT. The genes are TRBV5-4 and TRBJ2-2, with D hard to call. This CDR3 is built from 14 residues. Germline loops: CDR1 SGHNT, CDR2 YYREEE (reference sequence). V shed 4 bases and J shed 3 bases, with 10 bases lying between them.

This clone was counted a single time. The chain uses TRBV7-8 and TRBJ1-2, with TRBD1 as a possible D gene (5 bases). Germline CDR1 and CDR2: SGHVS and FQNEAQ. This CDR3 is 13 amino acids long. V was cut by 5 bases and J by 0 bases, with 7 bases left in between. The CDR3 nucleotides read TGTGCCAGCAGCCGGGACTCTAACTATGGCTACACCTTC. It codes for CASSRDSNYGYTF. The whole variable domain, filled in from reference TRBV7-8 and TRBJ1-2, reads GAGVSQSPRYKVAKRGQDVALRCDPISGHVSLFWYQQALGQGPEFLTYFQNEAQLDKSGLPSDRFFAERPEGSVSTLKIQRTQQEDSAVYLCASSRDSNYGYTFGSGTRLTVV.

This clone was counted a single time. V is TRBV7-3 and J is TRBJ2-3; either TRBD1 or TRBD2 may supply D (5 bases each). The V end was cut by 3 bases, the J end by 1 base, with 8 bases between. Germline V lookup: CDR1 SGHTA, CDR2 FQGTGA. This CDR3 comprises 14 residues. The CDR3 region has the DNA TGTGCCAGCAGCTTTGGGGGTGGCACAGATACGCAGTATTTT. It is translated as CASSFGGGTDTQYF. Full variable domain (remainder filled in from reference TRBV7-3 and TRBJ2-3): GAGVSQTPSNKVTEKGKYVELRCDPISGHTALYWYRQSLGQGPEFLIYFQGTGAADDSGLPNDRFFAVRPEGSVSTLKIQRTERGDSAVYLCASSFGGGTDTQYFGPGTRLTVL.

This sequence joins TRBV6-1 and TRBJ1-4, with D possibly being TRBD1 (5 bases). V was shortened by 3 bases and J by 3 bases, with 8 bases between the two germline ends. The CDR3 is 14 residues long. Germline V CDR1 and CDR2: MNHNS, SASEGT. The CDR3 loop is CASSDREANEKLFF. CDR3 sequence (DNA): TGTGCCAGCAGTGACAGGGAGGCTAATGAAAAACTGTTTTTT.